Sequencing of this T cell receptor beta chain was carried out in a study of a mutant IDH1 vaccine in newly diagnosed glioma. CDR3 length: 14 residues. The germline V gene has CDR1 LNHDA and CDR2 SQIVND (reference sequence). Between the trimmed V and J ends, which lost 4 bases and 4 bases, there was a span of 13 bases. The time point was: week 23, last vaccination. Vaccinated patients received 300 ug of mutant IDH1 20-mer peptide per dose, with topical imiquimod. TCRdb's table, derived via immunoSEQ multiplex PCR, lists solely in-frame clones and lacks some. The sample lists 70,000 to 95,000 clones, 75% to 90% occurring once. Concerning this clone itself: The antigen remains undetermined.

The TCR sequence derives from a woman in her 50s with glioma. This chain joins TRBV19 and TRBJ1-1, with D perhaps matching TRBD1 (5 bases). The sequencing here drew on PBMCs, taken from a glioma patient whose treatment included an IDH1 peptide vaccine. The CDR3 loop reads CASSSSGRVTEAFF. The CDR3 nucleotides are TGTGCCAGTAGTAGTTCAGGGAGGGTCACTGAAGCTTTCTTT.